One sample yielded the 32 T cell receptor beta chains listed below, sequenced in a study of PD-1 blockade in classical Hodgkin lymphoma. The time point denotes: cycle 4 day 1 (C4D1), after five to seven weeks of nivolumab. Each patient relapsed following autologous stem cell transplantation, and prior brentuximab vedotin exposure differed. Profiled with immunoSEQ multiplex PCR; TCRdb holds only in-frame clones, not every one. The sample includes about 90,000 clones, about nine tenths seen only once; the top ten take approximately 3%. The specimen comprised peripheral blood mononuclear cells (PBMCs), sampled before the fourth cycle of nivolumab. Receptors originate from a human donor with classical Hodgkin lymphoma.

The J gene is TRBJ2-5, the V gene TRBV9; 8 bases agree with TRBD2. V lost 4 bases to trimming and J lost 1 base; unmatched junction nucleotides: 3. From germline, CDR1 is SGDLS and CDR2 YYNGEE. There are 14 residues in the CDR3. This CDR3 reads CASSPGGAQETQYF. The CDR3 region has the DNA TGTGCCAGCAGCCCCGGGGGGGCCCAAGAGACCCAGTACTTC.

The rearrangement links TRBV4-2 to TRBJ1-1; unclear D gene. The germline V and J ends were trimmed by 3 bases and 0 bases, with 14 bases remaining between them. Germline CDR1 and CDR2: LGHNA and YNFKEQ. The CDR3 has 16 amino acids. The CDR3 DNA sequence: TGTGCCAGCAGCCAGGTACTACAGTCCATGAACACTGAAGCTTTCTTT. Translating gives CASSQVLQSMNTEAFF.

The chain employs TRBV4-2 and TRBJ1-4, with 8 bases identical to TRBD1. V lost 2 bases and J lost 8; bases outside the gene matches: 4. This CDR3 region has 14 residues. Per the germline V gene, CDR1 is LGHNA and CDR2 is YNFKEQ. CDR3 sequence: CASSQQGAVEKLFF. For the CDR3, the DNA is TGTGCCAGCAGCCAACAGGGGGCAGTGGAAAAACTGTTTTTT.

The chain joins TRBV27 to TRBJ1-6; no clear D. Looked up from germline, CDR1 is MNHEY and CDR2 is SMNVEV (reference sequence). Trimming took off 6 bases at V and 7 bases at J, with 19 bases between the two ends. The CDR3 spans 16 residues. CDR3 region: CASSPPGWRTNSPLHF. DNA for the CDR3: TGTGCCAGCAGCCCCCCCGGATGGAGGACGAATTCACCCCTCCACTTT.

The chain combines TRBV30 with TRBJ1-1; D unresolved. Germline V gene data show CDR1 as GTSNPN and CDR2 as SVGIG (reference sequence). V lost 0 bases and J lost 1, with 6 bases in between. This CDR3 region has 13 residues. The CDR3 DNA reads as TGTGCCTGGAGTGTAGTCACGAACACTGAAGCTTTCTTT. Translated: CAWSVVTNTEAFF.

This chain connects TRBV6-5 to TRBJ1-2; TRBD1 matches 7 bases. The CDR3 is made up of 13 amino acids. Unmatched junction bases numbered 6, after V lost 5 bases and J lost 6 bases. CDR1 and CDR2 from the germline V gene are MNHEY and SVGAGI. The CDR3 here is CASSRGQRDGYTF. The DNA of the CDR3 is TGTGCCAGCAGTCGGGGACAGCGGGATGGCTACACCTTC.

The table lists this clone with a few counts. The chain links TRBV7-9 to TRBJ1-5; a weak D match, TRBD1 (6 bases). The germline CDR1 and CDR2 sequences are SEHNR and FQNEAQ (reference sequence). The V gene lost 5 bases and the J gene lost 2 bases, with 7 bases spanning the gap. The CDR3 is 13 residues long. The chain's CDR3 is CASSRQGNQPQHF. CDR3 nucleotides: TGTGCCAGCAGCCGACAGGGCAATCAGCCCCAGCATTTT.

CDR3 protein: CASSSRLADGNQPQHF. CDR3 coding DNA: TGTGCCAGTAGTAGTAGGTTGGCCGATGGCAATCAGCCCCAGCATTTT. The J gene is TRBJ1-5, the V gene TRBV19; no definite D call. This CDR3 is 16 amino acids long. V gave up 4 bases and J gave up 2 bases, with 15 bases separating them. Germline-derived CDR1 and CDR2 are LNHDA and SQIVND (reference sequence).

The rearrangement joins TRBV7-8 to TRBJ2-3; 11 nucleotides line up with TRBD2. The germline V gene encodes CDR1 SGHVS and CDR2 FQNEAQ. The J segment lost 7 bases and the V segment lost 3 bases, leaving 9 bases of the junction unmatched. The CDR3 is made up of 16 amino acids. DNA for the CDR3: TGTGCCAGCAGCTTTAGCGGGGGGGCCGAAATCCATACGCAGTATTTT. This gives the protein CASSFSGGAEIHTQYF.

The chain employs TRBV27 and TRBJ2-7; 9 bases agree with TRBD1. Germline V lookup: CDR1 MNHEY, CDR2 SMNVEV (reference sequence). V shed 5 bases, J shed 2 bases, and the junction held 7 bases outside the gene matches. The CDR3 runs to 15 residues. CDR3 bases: TGTGCCAGCAGTCCGCCGGACAGGGGCGCCTACGAGCAGTACTTC. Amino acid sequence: CASSPPDRGAYEQYF.

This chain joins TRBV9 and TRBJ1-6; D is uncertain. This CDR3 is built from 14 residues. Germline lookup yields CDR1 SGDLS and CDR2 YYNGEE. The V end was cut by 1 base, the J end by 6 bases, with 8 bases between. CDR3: CASSVTPINSPLHF. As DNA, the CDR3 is TGTGCCAGCAGCGTAACCCCGATTAATTCACCCCTCCACTTT.

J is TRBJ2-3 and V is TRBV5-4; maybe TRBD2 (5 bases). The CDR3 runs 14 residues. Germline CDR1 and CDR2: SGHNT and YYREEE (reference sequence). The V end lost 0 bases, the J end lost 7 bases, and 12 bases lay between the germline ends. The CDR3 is CASSLELAPNTQYF. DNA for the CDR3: TGTGCCAGCAGCTTGGAATTAGCGCCCAATACGCAGTATTTT.

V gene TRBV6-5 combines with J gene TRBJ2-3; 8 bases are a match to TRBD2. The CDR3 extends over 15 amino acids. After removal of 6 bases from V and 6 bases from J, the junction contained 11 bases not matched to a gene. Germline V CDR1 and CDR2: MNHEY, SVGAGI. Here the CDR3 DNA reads TGTGCCAGCAGAAGACCGGGACTAGGGTTTGATACGCAGTATTTT. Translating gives CASRRPGLGFDTQYF.

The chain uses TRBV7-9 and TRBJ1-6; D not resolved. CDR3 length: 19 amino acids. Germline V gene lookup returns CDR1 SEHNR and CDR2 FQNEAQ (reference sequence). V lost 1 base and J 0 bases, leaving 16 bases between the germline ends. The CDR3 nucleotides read TGTGCCAGCAGCTTAGGGGTGGTGGCGGCGAGCTCCTATAATTCACCCCTCCACTTT. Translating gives CASSLGVVAASSYNSPLHF.

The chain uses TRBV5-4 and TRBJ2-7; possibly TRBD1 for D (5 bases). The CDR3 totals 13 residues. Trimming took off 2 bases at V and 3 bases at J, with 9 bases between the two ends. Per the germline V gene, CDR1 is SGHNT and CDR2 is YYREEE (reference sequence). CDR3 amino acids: CASSLRGSYEQYF. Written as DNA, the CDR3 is TGTGCCAGCAGCTTAAGGGGCAGCTACGAGCAGTACTTC.

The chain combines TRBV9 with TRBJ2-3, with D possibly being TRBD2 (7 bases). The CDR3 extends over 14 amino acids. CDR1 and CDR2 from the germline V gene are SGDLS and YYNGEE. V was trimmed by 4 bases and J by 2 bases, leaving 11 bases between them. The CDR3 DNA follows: TGTGCCAGCAGCCGGGGGGCTATCACAGATACGCAGTATTTT. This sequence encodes CASSRGAITDTQYF.

This CDR3 is CASRRGMVSYEQYF. The DNA of the CDR3 is TGTGCCAGCAGACGGGGGATGGTCTCCTACGAGCAGTACTTC. V is TRBV6-5 and J is TRBJ2-7, with D possibly matching TRBD2 (6 bases). This CDR3 has 14 residues. The V gene lost 6 bases and the J gene lost 0 bases, with 12 bases spanning the gap. CDR1 and CDR2 (germline): MNHEY, SVGAGI.

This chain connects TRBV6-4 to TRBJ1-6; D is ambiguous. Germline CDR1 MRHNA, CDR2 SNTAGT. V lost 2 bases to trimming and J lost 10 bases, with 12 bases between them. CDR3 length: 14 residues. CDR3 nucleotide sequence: TGTGCCAGCAGTGACGGAAACAGAGGCTCACCCCTCCACTTT. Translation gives CASSDGNRGSPLHF.

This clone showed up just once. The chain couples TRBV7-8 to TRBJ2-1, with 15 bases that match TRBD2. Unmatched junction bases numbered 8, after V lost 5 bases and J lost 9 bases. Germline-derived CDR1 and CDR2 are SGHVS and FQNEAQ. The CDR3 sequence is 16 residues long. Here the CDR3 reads CASSLGLAGGFAEQFF. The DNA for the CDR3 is TGTGCCAGCAGCCTGGGACTAGCGGGGGGTTTCGCTGAGCAGTTCTTC.

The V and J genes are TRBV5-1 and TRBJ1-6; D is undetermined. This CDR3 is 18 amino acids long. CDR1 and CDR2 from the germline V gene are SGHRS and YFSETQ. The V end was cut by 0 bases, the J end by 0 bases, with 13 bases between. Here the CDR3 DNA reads TGCGCCAGCAGCTTGGCCGGGCAGAAGAGCTCCTATAATTCACCCCTCCACTTT. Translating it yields CASSLAGQKSSYNSPLHF.

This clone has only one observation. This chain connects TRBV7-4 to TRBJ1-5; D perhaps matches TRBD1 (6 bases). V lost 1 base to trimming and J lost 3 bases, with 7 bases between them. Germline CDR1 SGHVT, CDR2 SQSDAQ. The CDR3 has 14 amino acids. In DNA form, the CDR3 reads TGTGCCAGCAGCTTAGGGACAGACAATCAGCCCCAGCATTTT. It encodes CASSLGTDNQPQHF. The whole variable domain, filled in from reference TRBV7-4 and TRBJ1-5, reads GAGVSQSPRYKVAKRGRDVALRCDSISGHVTLYWYRQTLGQGSEVLTYSQSDAQRDKSGRPSGRFSAERPERSVSTLKIQRTEQGDSAVYLCASSLGTDNQPQHFGDGTRLSIL.

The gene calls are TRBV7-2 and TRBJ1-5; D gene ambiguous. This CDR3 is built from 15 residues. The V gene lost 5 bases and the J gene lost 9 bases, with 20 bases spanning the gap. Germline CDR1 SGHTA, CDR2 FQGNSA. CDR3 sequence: CASSPEYPVGWPQHF. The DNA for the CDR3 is TGTGCCAGCAGCCCCGAGTATCCCGTTGGTTGGCCCCAGCATTTT.

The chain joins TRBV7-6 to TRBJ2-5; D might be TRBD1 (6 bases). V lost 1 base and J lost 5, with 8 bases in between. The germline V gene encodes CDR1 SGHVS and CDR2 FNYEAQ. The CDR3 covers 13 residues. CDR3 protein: CASSLGQDETQYF. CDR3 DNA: TGTGCCAGCAGCTTAGGACAGGATGAGACCCAGTACTTC. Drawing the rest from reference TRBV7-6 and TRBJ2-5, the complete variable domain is GAGVSQSPRYKVTKRGQDVALRCDPISGHVSLYWYRQALGQGPEFLTYFNYEAQQDKSGLPNDRFSAERPEGSISTLTIQRTEQRDSAMYRCASSLGQDETQYFGPGTRLLVL.

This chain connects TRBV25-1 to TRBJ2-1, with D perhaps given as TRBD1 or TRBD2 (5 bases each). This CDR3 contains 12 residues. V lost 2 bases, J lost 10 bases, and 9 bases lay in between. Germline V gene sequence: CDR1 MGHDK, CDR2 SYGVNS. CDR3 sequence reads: CASSEPGTEQFF. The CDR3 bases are TGTGCCAGCAGTGAACCCGGGACCGAGCAGTTCTTC.

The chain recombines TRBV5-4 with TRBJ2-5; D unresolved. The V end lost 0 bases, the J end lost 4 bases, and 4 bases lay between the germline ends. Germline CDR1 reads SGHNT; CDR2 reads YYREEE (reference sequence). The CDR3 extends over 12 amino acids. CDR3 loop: CASSLDGETQYF. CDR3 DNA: TGTGCCAGCAGCTTGGATGGAGAGACCCAGTACTTC.

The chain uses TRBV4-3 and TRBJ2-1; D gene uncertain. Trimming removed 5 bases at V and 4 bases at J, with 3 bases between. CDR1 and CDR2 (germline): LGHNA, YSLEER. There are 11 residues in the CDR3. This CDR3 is CASSGYNEQFF. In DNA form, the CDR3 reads TGCGCCAGCAGCGGTTACAATGAGCAGTTCTTC.

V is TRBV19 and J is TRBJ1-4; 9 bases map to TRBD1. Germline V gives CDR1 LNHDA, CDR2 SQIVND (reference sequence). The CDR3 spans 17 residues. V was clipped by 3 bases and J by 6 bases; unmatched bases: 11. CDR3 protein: CASSIGGRRTGDEKLFF. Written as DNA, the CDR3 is TGTGCCAGTAGTATCGGTGGGAGACGGACAGGGGATGAAAAACTGTTTTTT.

The CDR3 DNA follows: TGTGCCAGCAGCTTATCAACAGGGCACACCGGGGAGCTGTTTTTT. It is translated as CASSLSTGHTGELFF. The gene calls are TRBV7-2 and TRBJ2-2, with a tentative D call TRBD1 (6 bases). The CDR3 contains 15 residues. Trimming cost V 2 bases and J 3 bases, with 10 bases left between them. CDR1 SGHTA and CDR2 FQGNSA come from the germline V gene.

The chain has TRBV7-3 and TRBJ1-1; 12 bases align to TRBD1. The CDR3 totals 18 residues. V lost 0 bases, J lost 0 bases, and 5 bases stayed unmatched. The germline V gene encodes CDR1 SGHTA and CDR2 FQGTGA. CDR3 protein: CASSLTGTGGGMNTEAFF. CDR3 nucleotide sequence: TGTGCCAGCAGCTTAACCGGGACAGGGGGCGGAATGAACACTGAAGCTTTCTTT. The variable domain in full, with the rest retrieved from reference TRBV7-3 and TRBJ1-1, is GAGVSQTPSNKVTEKGKYVELRCDPISGHTALYWYRQSLGQGPEFLIYFQGTGAADDSGLPNDRFFAVRPEGSVSTLKIQRTERGDSAVYLCASSLTGTGGGMNTEAFFGQGTRLTVV.

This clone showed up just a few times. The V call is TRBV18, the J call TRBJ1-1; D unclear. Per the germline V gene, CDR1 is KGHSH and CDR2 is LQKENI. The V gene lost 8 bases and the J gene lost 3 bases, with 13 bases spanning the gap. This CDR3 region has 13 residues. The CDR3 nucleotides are TGTGCCAGCCAATCGGGTTATGACACTGAAGCTTTCTTT. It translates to CASQSGYDTEAFF.

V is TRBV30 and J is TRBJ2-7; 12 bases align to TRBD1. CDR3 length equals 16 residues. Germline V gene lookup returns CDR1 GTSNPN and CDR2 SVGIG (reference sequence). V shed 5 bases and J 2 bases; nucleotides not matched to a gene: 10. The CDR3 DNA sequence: TGTGCCTGGTCCACCGTCCGGGACAGGGGGCCCTACGAGCAGTACTTC. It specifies CAWSTVRDRGPYEQYF.

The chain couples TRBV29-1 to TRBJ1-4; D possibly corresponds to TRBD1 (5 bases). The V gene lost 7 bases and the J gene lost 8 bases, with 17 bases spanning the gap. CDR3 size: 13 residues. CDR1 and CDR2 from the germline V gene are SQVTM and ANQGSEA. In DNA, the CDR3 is TGCAGCGGGCCCGGGACCGGGGGGGAAAAACTGTTTTTT. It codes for CSGPGTGGEKLFF. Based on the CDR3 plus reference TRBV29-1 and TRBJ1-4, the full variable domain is SAVISQKPSRDICQRGTSLTIQCQVDSQVTMMFWYRQQPGQSLTLIATANQGSEATYESGFVIDKFPISRPNLTFSTLTVSNMSPEDSSIYLCSGPGTGGEKLFFGSGTQLSVL.